Below are 9 T cell receptor beta chains sequenced from a single sample in a study of molecular identifiers for immune sequencing clone quantification. MiXCR, run by TCRdb on the PCR reads, gives a single entry per CDR3 protein. The sample consists of approximately 320,000 distinct CDR3 sequences, over 20% of them appearing once. Material for sequencing was naive CD8+ T cells from blood, with Jurkat cell RNA spiked in. The sample's subset: FACS-sorted CD8+CD4-CCR7+CD45RA+ naive T cells. These TCRs come from a human donor in good health. Some libraries in this study had Jurkat cell RNA spiked in.

The chain couples TRBV19 to TRBJ2-6; TRBD1 aligns across 9 bases. The CDR3 has 17 residues. Germline CDR1 is LNHDA and CDR2 is SQIVND (reference sequence). V shed 7 bases, J shed 1 base, and the junction held 8 bases outside the gene matches. CDR3 amino acids: CASTTGTGSSGANVLTF. The CDR3 DNA is TGTGCCAGTACCACCGGGACAGGGAGTTCTGGGGCCAACGTCCTGACTTTC.

The chain joins TRBV4-3 to TRBJ2-5; perhaps TRBD2 as D (7 bases). The CDR3 length is 18 residues. CDR1 is LGHNA, CDR2 YSLEER, per germline. V lost 11 bases and J 1 base, leaving 29 bases between the germline ends. The CDR3 spells CARRQRLGGGPAQETQYF. As DNA, the CDR3 is TGCGCCCGCCGCCAACGCCTAGGGGGGGGCCCTGCCCAAGAGACCCAGTACTTC.

This sequence joins TRBV5-1 and TRBJ2-3, with D perhaps TRBD2 (5 bases). V gave up 10 bases and J gave up 0 bases, with 15 bases separating them. Germline V gene lookup returns CDR1 SGHRS and CDR2 YFSETQ. This CDR3 region has 14 residues. CDR3 DNA: TGCGCCGGACGAAGAGCGGCTAGCACAGATACGCAGTATTTT. Its protein product is CAGRRAASTDTQYF.

This clonotype was counted only a few times. J is TRBJ1-1 and V is TRBV19; D is uncertain. Germline-derived CDR1 and CDR2 are LNHDA and SQIVND (reference sequence). The CDR3 loop spans 13 amino acids. V dropped 1 base and J dropped 2 bases, with 5 bases sitting between them. The CDR3 sequence is CASSIAINTEAFF. In DNA, the CDR3 is TGTGCCAGTAGTATAGCCATCAACACTGAAGCTTTCTTT.

In its sample, this clonotype was seen many times. This chain connects TRBV7-9 to TRBJ2-3; 7 positions match TRBD2. The CDR3 extends over 12 amino acids. After removal of 5 bases from V and 10 bases from J, the junction contained 6 bases not matched to a gene. CDR1 SEHNR and CDR2 FQNEAQ come from the germline V gene (reference sequence). The CDR3 loop is CASSGLAEAQYF. The CDR3 DNA sequence: TGTGCCAGCAGCGGGCTAGCGGAGGCGCAGTATTTT.

Turning to this clonotype: A much larger clone sits a single nucleotide away, making a read error possible. This sequence joins TRBV5-5 and TRBJ2-6; tentatively, D is TRBD1 (6 bases). The CDR3 consists of 16 residues. Germline values: CDR1 SGHKS, CDR2 YYEKEE (reference sequence). V lost 5 bases and J lost 3, with 15 bases in between. In nucleotides, the CDR3 is TGTGCCAGCAGTTTGATCAGGGGCTATGGGGCCAACGTCCTGACTTTC. This codes for CASSLIRGYGANVLTF. The variable domain in full, completed from reference TRBV5-5 and TRBJ2-6, reads DAGVTQSPTHLIKTRGQQVTLRCSPISGHKSVSWYQQVLGQGPQFIFQYYEKEERGRGNFPDRFSARQFPNYSSELNVNALLLGDSALYLCASSLIRGYGANVLTFGAGSRLTVL.

This clonotype was seen a handful of times. V and J are TRBV5-6 and TRBJ2-1, with D unclear. Germline CDR1 and CDR2: SGHDT and YYEEEE. V was clipped by 7 bases and J by 2 bases, with 19 bases between them. This CDR3 has 16 residues. The CDR3 DNA reads as TGTGCCAGCGCCCGAGAAGGCGGCCCGCCCTACAATGAGCAGTTCTTC. The encoded protein is CASAREGGPPYNEQFF.

This clonotype came up a few times. The rearrangement uses TRBV6-4 and TRBJ2-3; TRBD2 matches 12 bases. In germline, CDR1 is MRHNA, CDR2 SNTAGT. V shed 5 bases and J 7 bases; nucleotides not matched to a gene: 19. This CDR3 contains 19 residues. The CDR3: CASSPISTSGGNMVNTQYF. CDR3 nucleotide sequence: TGTGCCAGCAGTCCTATTTCGACTAGCGGGGGTAACATGGTAAATACGCAGTATTTT.

In the case of this clonotype: Since a much larger clone is just one base distant, this may be a read error. This chain uses TRBV28 with TRBJ1-1, with D possibly being TRBD1 (5 bases). This CDR3 is built from 16 residues. Germline V gene data show CDR1 as MDHEN and CDR2 as SYDVKM. CDR3 bases: TGTGCCAGCTGTTTCCACCCGGACATAGGGGACACTGAAGCTTTCTTT. It specifies CASCFHPDIGDTEAFF.